What follows describes a single T cell receptor (beta chain). What it binds is unknown. The germline gene is not matched at one end of the junction; a read error may be the cause. This sample is part of a study of metastatic and nonmetastatic thyroid tumors. Across the whole study: Blood and tumor or nodule tissue repertoires from malignant and benign thyroid patients were compared.

Study-level findings and limits: Reportedly, malignant thyroid tumors had significantly higher TCR beta diversity than benign nodules, in blood and tumor.

This CDR3 contains 14 residues. Per germline, CDR1 SGHVS and CDR2 FQNEAQ. The entire patient cohort was treatment-naive prior to thyroid surgery. In the authors' methods: For papillary thyroid cancer, a distant-metastasis classifier was constructed from CDR3 differences observed across clinicopathological groups. TCRdb ran MiXCR on the PCR reads. For this entry, the V and J calls and clone size follow TCRdb and not the study's own pipeline. The sample includes 25,000 to 35,000 clones, 3.5% to 5% of them seen just once. The specimen sequenced was blood. V and J are TRBV7-8 and TRBJ2-7; the D is unclear. The TCR comes from a female donor with papillary thyroid cancer or a benign thyroid nodule (not recorded which). Some clones in this sample may be carry-over from other donors' samples. The CDR3 nucleotides read TGTACCAGCAGATTGTTCACTGCCTCCTACGAGCAGTACTTC. This codes for CTSRLFTASYEQYF.